The entry that follows covers one T cell receptor beta chain sequence. Its target is unknown. These data originate in a study of T cell responses to AZD1222 COVID-19 vaccine. Whole-study findings and limits: Clonal diversity may have been underestimated, and the donors were mostly white British, with more females than males.

Profiling relied on immunoSEQ multiplex PCR, and the TCRdb table lists in-frame clones only, not all of them. The data contain about 130,000 clones, 75% to 95% of them singletons. The V end lost 6 bases, the J end lost 0 bases, and 6 bases lay between the germline ends. CDR3 length: 13 residues. The germline gives CDR1 MNHEY, CDR2 SVGAGI. The gene calls are TRBV6-5 and TRBJ2-1; D call uncertain. The source was peripheral blood, collected on day 0 of AZD1222 vaccination. The receptor was derived from an adult in good health. CDR3 region: CASRPSSYNEQFF. Here the CDR3 DNA reads TGTGCCAGCAGGCCTAGCTCCTACAATGAGCAGTTCTTC.